This entry is about one T cell receptor (beta chain). Its antigen is as yet unknown. A universal primer site and UMIs were added as TCR cDNA was made by 5'RACE template switching. TCRdb re-analysed the 5' RACE reads in MiXCR, keeping a single row per CDR3 protein. The sample includes a few hundred thousand distinct CDR3 sequences, roughly 3.5% of them seen just once. V dropped 2 bases and J dropped 2 bases, with 8 bases sitting between them. Germline V gives CDR1 SGHNT, CDR2 YYREEE (reference sequence). The CDR3 covers 13 residues. These data are taken from a study of T cells after yellow fever vaccination. Study-wide results and limits: Post-booster reappearance was seen for most primary-vaccination clones (just over 95% CD4, roughly 91% CD8).

This clonotype was sampled from a man between 18 and 35 years old who received the YFV17D yellow fever vaccine. The sample in question was PBMCs, obtained on the day of the yellow fever booster vaccination. The chain is built from TRBV5-4 and TRBJ2-7, with D perhaps TRBD2 (5 bases). DNA for the CDR3: TGTGCCAGCAGCTTCGGGGAACCCTACGAGCAGTACTTC. Translation: CASSFGEPYEQYF.